What follows are 7 T cell receptor beta chains derived from one specimen sequenced in a study of Ad26.COV2.S vaccination and SARS-CoV-2 variants. Clones were sequenced by immunoSEQ multiplex PCR, and TCRdb holds only the in-frame ones, with some missing. The profile shows a few hundred thousand clones, roughly 90% of them singletons. Treatment reported: roughly 18 received Ad26.COV2.S at low or high dose, single or two shots; five or six received placebo; per-sample allocation not given. Following the first vaccine or placebo injection, samples were taken on day 63. The starting material was peripheral blood, obtained in a trial of Ad26.COV2.S vaccine versus placebo. The source is a person between 18 and 65 years old who received the Ad26.COV2.S COVID-19 vaccine or a placebo.

The rearrangement links TRBV5-4 to TRBJ1-1, with D perhaps TRBD1 (6 bases). V gave up 4 bases and J gave up 0 bases, with 13 bases separating them. Germline CDR1 SGHNT, CDR2 YYREEE (reference sequence). This CDR3 comprises 15 residues. The CDR3 DNA is TGTGCCAGCAGCCCCGGGACAAATATGAACACTGAAGCTTTCTTT. Amino acid sequence: CASSPGTNMNTEAFF.

The rearrangement joins TRBV19 to TRBJ1-2; no clear D gene. Trimming took off 3 bases at V and 6 bases at J, with 14 bases between the two ends. This CDR3 is built from 14 residues. Germline V gene data show CDR1 as LNHDA and CDR2 as SQIVND (reference sequence). CDR3 loop: CASSILRDGHGYTF. The CDR3 DNA follows: TGTGCCAGTAGTATCCTTAGGGATGGTCATGGCTACACCTTC.

This chain uses TRBV5-1 with TRBJ2-3; D uncertain. The CDR3 length is 16 residues. Trimming removed 1 base at V and 0 bases at J, with 12 bases between. The germline V gene encodes CDR1 SGHRS and CDR2 YFSETQ. The CDR3 DNA is TGCGCCAGCAGCTTGCGGTCGGCAGGAAGCACAGATACGCAGTATTTT. Residues: CASSLRSAGSTDTQYF.

This clone appeared a few times. The chain has TRBV7-2 and TRBJ1-1; a weak D match, TRBD1 (6 bases). Germline CDR1 is SGHTA and CDR2 is FQGNSA. This CDR3 has 17 residues. V lost 4 bases and J 7 bases, leaving 25 bases between the germline ends. CDR3 amino acids: CASSSRIITRGFGEAFF. The CDR3 bases are TGTGCCAGCAGCTCCCGAATTATAACGAGGGGGTTCGGTGAAGCTTTCTTT.

The chain recombines TRBV4-1 with TRBJ1-5; D remains ambiguous. Trimming took off 1 base at V and 6 bases at J, with 7 bases between the two ends. The CDR3 spans 13 residues. CDR1 is MGHRA and CDR2 is YSYEKL in the germline V gene. The CDR3 region is CASSQGLSQPQHF. The CDR3 bases are TGCGCCAGCAGCCAAGGGTTAAGTCAGCCCCAGCATTTT.

The gene calls are TRBV7-2 and TRBJ1-2, with D perhaps matching TRBD1 (5 bases). Looked up from germline, CDR1 is SGHTA and CDR2 is FQGNSA. CDR3 length: 17 amino acids. V lost 2 bases and J 8 bases, leaving 24 bases between the germline ends. CDR3 coding DNA: TGTGCCAGCAGCTTAAGTGTAAAGTTGGACCCGTGGGGCGGCTACACCTTC. As protein: CASSLSVKLDPWGGYTF.

This clone showed up just a few times. V and J are TRBV24-1 and TRBJ2-1, with D perhaps TRBD2 (5 bases). This CDR3 has 14 residues. The germline CDR1 and CDR2 sequences are KGHDR and SFDVKD. Trimming shortened V by 4 bases and J by 8 bases, and 14 bases separated the two germline ends. CDR3 loop: CATSDVVEGHEQFF. The CDR3 DNA is TGTGCCACCAGTGACGTTGTTGAGGGTCATGAGCAGTTCTTC.